The source of this T cell receptor beta chain is a study of metastatic and nonmetastatic thyroid tumors. Study-level points and caveats: Patients with malignant thyroid tumors reportedly had significantly higher TCR beta diversity than those with benign nodules, in blood and tumor.

Regarding this clone: Its antigen is currently unknown.

Germline V gene data show CDR1 as PRHDT and CDR2 as FYEKMQ (reference sequence). V shed 5 bases, J shed 7 bases, and the junction held 11 bases outside the gene matches. CDR3 size: 14 residues. With MiXCR, TCRdb called clones anew from the PCR reads. The profile shows tens of thousands of clones, 11% to 15% of them singletons. Thyroid surgery took place with no prior treatment in any patient. The sequenced material came from blood. The TCR comes from a male donor with papillary thyroid cancer or a benign thyroid nodule (not recorded which). Some clones in this sample may be carry-over from other donors' samples. The rearrangement joins TRBV13 to TRBJ2-7, with TRBD1 matching 7 bases. CDR3 in amino acids: CASSGGQHLTEQYF. The CDR3 DNA is TGTGCCAGCAGCGGGGGACAGCATCTTACGGAGCAGTACTTC. The whole variable domain, remainder taken from reference TRBV13 and TRBJ2-7, is AAGVIQSPRHLIKEKRETATLKCYPIPRHDTVYWYQQGPGQDPQFLISFYEKMQSDKGSIPDRFSAQQFSDYHSELNMSSLELGDSALYFCASSGGQHLTEQYFGPGTRLTVT.